This T cell receptor (beta chain) was found in a study of blood T cell repertoires in COVID-19. Looked up from germline, CDR1 is SGHDN and CDR2 is FVKESK. Between the trimmed V and J ends, which lost 0 bases and 7 bases, there was a span of 13 bases. This CDR3 spans 16 amino acids. Generated by immunoSEQ multiplex PCR, the TCRdb table keeps only in-frame clones and is missing some. Among 200,000 to 250,000 clones listed, approximately 82% were seen once. This clone was counted a single time. The chain joins TRBV14 to TRBJ1-6; maybe TRBD1 (5 bases). This sequence was found in a man between 40 and 49 years old who had recovered from COVID-19. The specimen sequenced was PBMCs or T cells enriched from blood (not recorded which). The chain's CDR3 is CASSQDVGPVNSPLHF. In DNA form, the CDR3 reads TGTGCCAGCAGCCAAGACGTGGGGCCCGTAAATTCACCCCTCCACTTT.